Each of the 5 T cell receptor beta chains below was sequenced from the same sample in a study of cytomegalovirus exposure and HLA in healthy donors. PCR used 60 Vbeta primers and 13 Jbeta primers. Measured with immunoSEQ multiplex PCR; TCRdb has only the in-frame clones, and not every one. This table holds some 44,000 clones, approximately 52% found once. Material for sequencing was PBMCs. These receptors all stem from a human donor in good health.

The V gene is TRBV18, the J gene TRBJ2-4; 7 positions match TRBD1. The CDR3 is made up of 17 amino acids. Per the germline V gene, CDR1 is KGHSH and CDR2 is LQKENI. V trimming: 3 bases; J trimming: 4 bases; junction bases outside the gene matches: 12. The CDR3 reads CASSPISAGTVKNIQYF. The CDR3 DNA follows: TGTGCCAGCTCACCCATTTCGGCCGGGACAGTAAAAAACATTCAGTACTTC.

The V and J genes are TRBV5-5 and TRBJ1-2; D is undetermined. V gave up 4 bases and J gave up 2 bases, with 15 bases separating them. The CDR3 runs to 15 residues. From germline, CDR1 is SGHKS and CDR2 YYEKEE (reference sequence). The CDR3 spells CASSVNRGGNYGYTF. CDR3 DNA: TGTGCCAGCAGCGTTAACCGGGGAGGAAACTATGGCTACACCTTC.

This chain joins TRBV7-6 and TRBJ2-7, with 10 bases matching TRBD2. The CDR3 consists of 16 residues. V lost 5 bases, J lost 4 bases, and 11 bases stayed unmatched. CDR1 is SGHVS and CDR2 is FNYEAQ in the germline V gene. CDR3: CASSPRVAGGGYEQYF. Written as DNA, the CDR3 is TGTGCCAGCAGCCCACGAGTAGCGGGGGGTGGGTACGAGCAGTACTTC.

Here the CDR3 DNA reads TGTGCCAGCAGCTCACTACGGGACAGTTGGCACGAGCAGTACTTC. Amino acids: CASSSLRDSWHEQYF. The V and J genes are TRBV5-4 and TRBJ2-7; 7 nucleotides align to TRBD1. Per the germline V gene, CDR1 is SGHNT and CDR2 is YYREEE (reference sequence). CDR3 length: 15 residues. V dropped 3 bases and J dropped 5; count of bases not matched to a gene: 11. The full variable domain, completed using reference TRBV5-4 and TRBJ2-7, is ETGVTQSPTHLIKTRGQQVTLRCSSQSGHNTVSWYQQALGQGPQFIFQYYREEENGRGNFPPRFSGLQFPNYSSELNVNALELDDSALYLCASSSLRDSWHEQYFGPGTRLTVT.

The chain is built from TRBV28 and TRBJ2-1; the match to TRBD1 covers 12 bases. The J segment lost 7 bases and the V segment lost 6 bases, leaving 10 bases of the junction unmatched. The CDR3 spans 16 residues. Germline CDR1 is MDHEN and CDR2 is SYDVKM. CDR3 in DNA: TGTGCCAGCAGACCAGGGACAGGGGGCATTATGAATGAGCAGTTCTTC. Protein: CASRPGTGGIMNEQFF. The variable domain in full, completed from reference TRBV28 and TRBJ2-1, reads DVKVTQSSRYLVKRTGEKVFLECVQDMDHENMFWYRQDPGLGLRLIYFSYDVKMKEKGDIPEGYSVSREKKERFSLILESASTNQTSMYLCASRPGTGGIMNEQFFGPGTRLTVL.